This T cell receptor (beta chain) comes out of a study of graft-versus-host responses after intestinal transplantation. TCRdb's copy holds only in-frame clones and misses some; the assay was immunoSEQ multiplex PCR. The sample lists 15,000 to 20,000 clones, around 80% occurring once. The sequence was obtained from a human patient who received an intestinal transplant, so some T cells may come from the graft donor. The source was PBMCs, collected 14 days after transplant.

The CDR3 reads CASSDLVGATNEKLFF. CDR3 nucleotide sequence: TGTGCCAGCAGTGACCTGGTCGGTGCAACTAATGAAAAACTGTTTTTT. The J gene is TRBJ1-4, the V gene TRBV6-1; no definite D call. The CDR3 has 16 amino acids. V dropped 3 bases and J dropped 0 bases, with 11 bases sitting between them. Germline-derived CDR1 and CDR2 are MNHNS and SASEGT.